The sequence of this T cell receptor (beta chain) was determined in a study of blood T cells in healthy people across ages. Whole-study findings and limits: Diversity was estimated from one million T cells, and these estimates were considered underestimates.

Comments on this clonotype: No antigen is known for it.

A second PCR, run for about 6 to 12 cycles, used a sample-barcoded 5' primer plus a J-beta primer mix. The authors tagged each cDNA molecule using a template-switch adaptor with 12 random nucleotides. TCRdb analysed the 5' RACE reads with MiXCR anew, one entry per CDR3 protein. The sample shows fewer than 1.5 million distinct CDR3 sequences, roughly 45% of them seen only once. Germline V gene data show CDR1 as MNHNS and CDR2 as SASEGT. The J segment lost 0 bases and the V segment lost 5 bases, leaving 11 bases of the junction unmatched. This CDR3 comprises 17 residues. The sequencing sample was made of blood. V is TRBV6-1 and J is TRBJ2-5; 8 bases align to TRBD2. This TCR was recovered from a woman aged 18-29 years in good health. CDR3 DNA: TGTGCCAGCAGTCCCACGCGCGGCGGGAGGTACCAAGAGACCCAGTACTTC. It yields the protein CASSPTRGGRYQETQYF.